These 29 T cell receptor beta chains share one sample of origin, sequenced in a study of shared clonotypes between healthy human individuals. Data came from immunoSEQ multiplex PCR; TCRdb stores just in-frame clones and leaves some out. The profile shows approximately 710,000 clones, 80% to 95% of them singletons. The sequenced sample was memory CD8+ T cells from PBMCs. Specified subset: CD45RO+ cells pooled with CCR7-negative TemRA cells. These receptors all come from a young man in good health. Some clones in this sample may be carry-over from other donors' samples.

The gene calls are TRBV13 and TRBJ2-7; 8 nucleotides agree with TRBD1. Germline CDR1 reads PRHDT; CDR2 reads FYEKMQ (reference sequence). Trimming cost V 2 bases and J 3 bases; bases outside gene matches: 6. This CDR3 contains 15 residues. The DNA for the CDR3 is TGTGCCAGCAGCTTACGGACAGGGAGGAACTACGAGCAGTACTTC. As protein: CASSLRTGRNYEQYF.

The chain carries TRBV5-1 and TRBJ1-5; 7 bases are shared with TRBD1. From germline, CDR1 is SGHRS and CDR2 YFSETQ. J was trimmed by 6 bases and V by 0 bases; bases with no gene match: 6. This CDR3 spans 15 amino acids. Written as DNA, the CDR3 is TGCGCCAGCAGCTTGGAGACAGGGTTCGGTCAGCCCCAGCATTTT. As protein: CASSLETGFGQPQHF.

This clone occurred once. The V and J genes are TRBV7-9 and TRBJ2-7; unclear D gene. The CDR3 runs to 14 residues. V lost 5 bases to trimming and J lost 1 base, with 12 bases between them. Germline CDR1 reads SEHNR; CDR2 reads FQNEAQ (reference sequence). This CDR3 reads CASSPLSPSYEQYF. CDR3 DNA: TGTGCCAGCAGCCCCCTCAGTCCTTCCTACGAGCAGTACTTC.

This clone has only one observation. V usage is TRBV28 and J usage is TRBJ2-7, with D unclear. CDR1 is MDHEN, CDR2 SYDVKM, per germline. Trimming stripped 5 bases from V and 5 bases from J, with 16 bases between. The CDR3 runs 14 residues. The CDR3 protein is CASSPYKGPHEQYF. CDR3 sequence (DNA): TGTGCCAGCAGTCCTTATAAAGGCCCCCACGAGCAGTACTTC. The full variable domain, in which reference TRBV28 and TRBJ2-7 provide the parts outside the CDR3, is DVKVTQSSRYLVKRTGEKVFLECVQDMDHENMFWYRQDPGLGLRLIYFSYDVKMKEKGDIPEGYSVSREKKERFSLILESASTNQTSMYLCASSPYKGPHEQYFGPGTRLTVT.

This chain uses TRBV5-1 with TRBJ1-2; D is uncertain. The germline V and J ends were trimmed by 7 bases and 6 bases, with 19 bases remaining between them. Per the germline V gene, CDR1 is SGHRS and CDR2 is YFSETQ. The CDR3 totals 14 residues. The CDR3 nucleotides read TGCGCCAGCGAGGGCAGTGCTATCTATAATGGCTACACCTTC. Translating it yields CASEGSAIYNGYTF.

This chain links TRBV7-6 with TRBJ2-2; D may be TRBD2 (5 bases). V was shortened by 5 bases and J by 6 bases, with 13 bases between the two germline ends. Germline assignment: CDR1 SGHVS and CDR2 FNYEAQ. CDR3 length: 14 residues. CDR3 bases: TGTGCCAGCAGCCGACTTAGCGCGGCCGGGGAGCTGTTTTTT. The encoded protein is CASSRLSAAGELFF.

The rearrangement uses TRBV9 and TRBJ1-2; no clear D gene. Germline CDR1 and CDR2: SGDLS and YYNGEE. The CDR3 runs 15 residues. V was cut by 1 base and J by 5 bases, with 15 bases left in between. CDR3 in DNA: TGTGCCAGCAGCGTATCACGTATTACGTCGTATGGCTACACCTTC. Amino acid sequence: CASSVSRITSYGYTF.

V gene TRBV13 combines with J gene TRBJ2-7; D remains ambiguous. Germline assignment: CDR1 PRHDT and CDR2 FYEKMQ (reference sequence). The V and J ends lost 4 bases and 7 bases respectively, with 17 bases between them. The CDR3 covers 14 residues. The CDR3 sequence: CASSSETLPGEQYF. For the CDR3, the DNA is TGTGCCAGCAGCTCGGAGACCTTGCCAGGAGAGCAGTACTTC. The entire variable domain, with the rest obtained from reference TRBV13 and TRBJ2-7, is as follows: AAGVIQSPRHLIKEKRETATLKCYPIPRHDTVYWYQQGPGQDPQFLISFYEKMQSDKGSIPDRFSAQQFSDYHSELNMSSLELGDSALYFCASSSETLPGEQYFGPGTRLTVT.

The chain is built from TRBV29-1 and TRBJ2-7; D may correspond to TRBD1 or TRBD2 (6 bases each). CDR1 is SQVTM and CDR2 is ANQGSEA in the germline V gene. V was pared by 4 bases and J by 4 bases, with 14 bases between. There are 13 residues in the CDR3. CDR3 loop: CSVGGGGGYEQYF. DNA for the CDR3: TGCAGCGTTGGGGGCGGAGGGGGATACGAGCAGTACTTC.

The chain couples TRBV7-9 to TRBJ2-5, with 9 bases identical to TRBD1. The last part of the DNA fits TRBJ2-7 better; the J call may be wrong. Germline V lookup: CDR1 SEHNR, CDR2 FQNEAQ (reference sequence). This CDR3 is 15 amino acids long. CDR3 sequence: CASSGGQGSSYEQYF. DNA of the CDR3: TGTGCCAGCAGCGGGGGACAGGGCAGCTCCTACGAGCAGTACTTC.

This chain uses TRBV7-9 with TRBJ2-3; D gene unclear. Germline CDR1 SEHNR, CDR2 FQNEAQ (reference sequence). CDR3 length equals 18 residues. Trimming left V 1 base short and J 4 bases short, with 21 bases between. CDR3 in DNA: TGTGCCAGCAGCTTAGGGCTAGGAGCCCCCGCCCGAGCAGATACGCAGTATTTT. It encodes CASSLGLGAPARADTQYF.

The V gene is TRBV19, the J gene TRBJ2-6; D unresolved. There are 15 residues in the CDR3. Germline assignment: CDR1 LNHDA and CDR2 SQIVND (reference sequence). Trimming shortened V by 3 bases and J by 8 bases, and 14 bases separated the two germline ends. The CDR3 DNA follows: TGTGCCAGTAGTATTCAACCGGGTTGGACCAACGTCCTGACTTTC. Translation gives CASSIQPGWTNVLTF.

This clone was observed once. V and J are TRBV19 and TRBJ2-7; a possible D gene is TRBD1 (5 bases). Germline CDR1 reads LNHDA; CDR2 reads SQIVND (reference sequence). The CDR3 extends over 15 amino acids. V lost 4 bases and J 2 bases, leaving 15 bases between the germline ends. The CDR3 is CASSTQEIGAYEQYF. As DNA, the CDR3 is TGTGCCAGTAGTACACAGGAGATTGGGGCCTACGAGCAGTACTTC.

The chain recombines TRBV7-9 with TRBJ1-3; 7 bases are shared with TRBD1. The J segment lost 0 bases and the V segment lost 2 bases, leaving 7 bases of the junction unmatched. This CDR3 spans 17 amino acids. Germline values: CDR1 SEHNR, CDR2 FQNEAQ (reference sequence). In DNA form, the CDR3 reads TGTGCCAGCAGCTTACCATCGGGACAGAGCTCTGGAAACACCATATATTTT. Its protein is CASSLPSGQSSGNTIYF.

The V and J genes are TRBV5-1 and TRBJ2-5; no firm D call. The DNA matches TRBJ2-7 better at its end, which makes the J call doubtful. Germline loops: CDR1 SGHRS, CDR2 YFSETQ. The CDR3 consists of 14 residues. CDR3 residues: CASSLSPPSYEQYF. In DNA form, the CDR3 reads TGCGCCAGCAGCTTGTCGCCACCTTCCTACGAGCAGTACTTC.

The J gene is TRBJ1-2, the V gene TRBV28, with no clear D. The CDR3 loop spans 15 amino acids. Germline V gives CDR1 MDHEN, CDR2 SYDVKM. V was trimmed by 6 bases and J by 3 bases, leaving 17 bases between them. The CDR3 DNA is TGTGCCAGCAGACCCCCGCATAATCCCCACTATGGCTACACCTTC. Encoded protein: CASRPPHNPHYGYTF.

The chain carries TRBV9 and TRBJ2-2; D ambiguous. The CDR3 length is 12 residues. Germline CDR1 and CDR2: SGDLS and YYNGEE. V was clipped by 1 base and J by 8 bases, with 6 bases between them. The CDR3 DNA reads as TGTGCCAGCAGCGTACGGCCGGGGGAGCTGTTTTTT. Translating it yields CASSVRPGELFF.

A note on this clone: The same CDR3 arises from other DNA sequences in this sample as well. The chain links TRBV29-1 to TRBJ2-7; 7 positions agree with TRBD1. Germline values: CDR1 SQVTM, CDR2 ANQGSEA. This CDR3 is built from 13 residues. The J segment lost 0 bases and the V segment lost 6 bases, leaving 5 bases of the junction unmatched. CDR3 region: CSVRGGSSYEQYF. CDR3 sequence (DNA): TGCAGCGTCCGAGGGGGCAGCTCCTACGAGCAGTACTTC.

The chain carries TRBV9 and TRBJ2-7; TRBD2 aligns across 10 bases. This CDR3 is built from 17 residues. The germline CDR1 and CDR2 sequences are SGDLS and YYNGEE. Germline trimming cut 0 bases from V and 5 bases from J; bases unmatched to any gene: 11. CDR3 amino acids: CASSVGGSGRALDEQYF. CDR3 in DNA: TGTGCCAGCAGCGTAGGGGGCAGCGGGAGGGCTCTCGACGAGCAGTACTTC.

In the case of this clone: The identical CDR3 is also encoded by other nucleotide sequences in the sample. The V gene is TRBV19, the J gene TRBJ1-2; 9 positions agree with TRBD1. After removal of 5 bases from V and 4 bases from J, the junction contained 5 bases not matched to a gene. CDR3 length: 14 residues. Germline V CDR1 and CDR2: LNHDA, SQIVND (reference sequence). In nucleotides, the CDR3 is TGTGCCAGTAGTCCGGGACAGGGTGGCTATGGCTACACCTTC. This sequence encodes CASSPGQGGYGYTF.

The rearrangement links TRBV14 to TRBJ2-1, with 9 bases identical to TRBD2. CDR1 and CDR2 (germline): SGHDN, FVKESK. The CDR3 is 17 residues long. After removal of 0 bases from V and 1 base from J, the junction contained 4 bases not matched to a gene. The CDR3 sequence: CASSQERLAVSYNEQFF. CDR3 DNA: TGTGCCAGCAGCCAAGAACGACTAGCGGTATCCTACAATGAGCAGTTCTTC.

This clone was recorded once. The J gene is TRBJ2-7, the V gene TRBV5-8; D possibly uses TRBD1 or TRBD2 (5 bases each). Germline V gene data show CDR1 as SGHTS and CDR2 as YDEGEE. Between the trimmed V and J ends, which lost 0 bases and 1 base, there was a span of 8 bases. This CDR3 comprises 14 residues. This CDR3 is CASSLVGASYEQYF. As DNA, the CDR3 is TGTGCCAGCAGCTTGGTCGGGGCGTCCTACGAGCAGTACTTC.

This chain uses TRBV19 with TRBJ1-1; possibly TRBD1 for D (5 bases). This CDR3 has 12 residues. Looked up from germline, CDR1 is LNHDA and CDR2 is SQIVND (reference sequence). Trimming pared 5 bases from V and 5 bases from J, leaving 9 bases between. CDR3 region: CASSPGNTEAFF. CDR3 nucleotides: TGTGCCAGTAGTCCAGGGAATACTGAAGCTTTCTTT.

This clone was picked up a small number of times. The chain recombines TRBV21-1 with TRBJ1-1. TRBV21-1 is a listed pseudogene. The CDR3 consists of 15 residues. The CDR3 DNA reads as TGTGCCAGCAGCAAATTAACAGCGTTGAACACTGAAGCTTTCTTT. This gives the protein CASSKLTALNTEAFF.

The V and J genes are TRBV14 and TRBJ2-7; no definite D call. The V gene's germline CDR1 is SGHDN and CDR2 FVKESK. The V and J ends lost 4 bases and 7 bases respectively, with 8 bases between them. The CDR3 totals 11 residues. The chain's CDR3 is CASSLGYEQYF. The CDR3 coding sequence is TGTGCCAGCAGCCTCGGGTATGAGCAGTACTTC. Complete variable domain (other parts from reference TRBV14 and TRBJ2-7): EAGVTQFPSHSVIEKGQTVTLRCDPISGHDNLYWYRRVMGKEIKFLLHFVKESKQDESGMPNNRFLAERTGGTYSTLKVQPAELEDSGVYFCASSLGYEQYFGPGTRLTVT.

The V call is TRBV7-8, the J call TRBJ2-7, with TRBD2 identical over 8 bases. The trim removed 1 base at V and 3 bases at J, leaving 8 bases unmatched. This CDR3 is 16 amino acids long. Germline CDR1 and CDR2: SGHVS and FQNEAQ. The CDR3 loop reads CASSLDGAGEDYEQYF. The DNA for the CDR3 is TGTGCCAGCAGCTTAGACGGAGCGGGAGAGGACTACGAGCAGTACTTC.

V gene TRBV6-5 combines with J gene TRBJ2-5, with unresolved D. The CDR3 contains 12 residues. Germline lookup yields CDR1 MNHEY and CDR2 SVGAGI. V was shortened by 2 bases and J by 4 bases, with 5 bases between the two germline ends. CDR3 nucleotide sequence: TGTGCCAGCAGTTACACGGGAGAGACCCAGTACTTC. Protein sequence: CASSYTGETQYF.

The CDR3, as DNA: TGTGCCAGCAGTCCAGAACTCACGACAGGGATCCCCCACGAGCAGTACTTC. The encoded protein is CASSPELTTGIPHEQYF. The chain carries TRBV27 and TRBJ2-7; 7 bases line up with TRBD1. CDR1 is MNHEY, CDR2 SMNVEV, per germline (reference sequence). The CDR3 runs to 17 residues. Trimming took 5 bases from V and 5 from J; bases not matched to a gene: 18.

Comment on this clone: Other nucleotide sequences in the sample specify the same CDR3. This chain joins TRBV5-1 and TRBJ1-3; no clear D. V was shortened by 3 bases and J by 1 base, with 5 bases between the two germline ends. The CDR3 consists of 13 residues. CDR1 is SGHRS and CDR2 is YFSETQ in the germline V gene. For the CDR3, the DNA is TGCGCCAGCAGCTCCCATTCTGGAAACACCATATATTTT. It yields the protein CASSSHSGNTIYF.